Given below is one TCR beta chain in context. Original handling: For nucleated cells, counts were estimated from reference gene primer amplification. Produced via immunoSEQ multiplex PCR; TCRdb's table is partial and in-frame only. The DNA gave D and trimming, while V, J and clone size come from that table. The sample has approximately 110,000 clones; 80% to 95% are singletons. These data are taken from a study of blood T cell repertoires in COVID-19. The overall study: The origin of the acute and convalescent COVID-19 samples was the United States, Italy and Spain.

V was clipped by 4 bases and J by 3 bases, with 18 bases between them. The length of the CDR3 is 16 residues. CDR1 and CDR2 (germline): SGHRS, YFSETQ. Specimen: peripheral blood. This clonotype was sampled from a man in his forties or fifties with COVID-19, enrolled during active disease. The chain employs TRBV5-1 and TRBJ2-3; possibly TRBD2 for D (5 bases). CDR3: CASSPETRRRTDTQYF. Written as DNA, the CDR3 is TGCGCCAGCAGCCCCGAAACTAGGAGGAGGACAGATACGCAGTATTTT.